What follows are 32 T cell receptor beta chains derived from one specimen sequenced in a study of cytomegalovirus exposure and HLA in healthy donors (dated by TCRdb to about 2017). The library was generated by the immunoSEQ multiplex PCR assay. For the multiplex PCR, a mixture combining 60 forward primers for TCR Vbeta segments and 13 reverse primers for TCR Jbeta segments was used. TCRdb retrieved this table from immuneACCESS and kept in-frame rearrangements only. Not all clones are present; in checked studies, unresolved V genes account for under half, and no reason is known for the remainder. This sample holds some 110,000 clones; about 75% were observed only once. 2% to 3% of the sample lies in the top ten. The sample taken for sequencing was PBMCs. The receptors were gathered from a man in his forties in good health and CMV-seronegative.

This clone is a singleton in its sample. V gene TRBV18 combines with J gene TRBJ1-5; 7 bases align to TRBD1. Germline V CDR1 and CDR2: KGHSH, LQKENI. The CDR3 is made up of 16 amino acids. Losses at the gene ends were 2 bases for V and 4 bases for J; bases not matched to a gene: 8. CDR3 sequence (DNA): TGTGCCAGCTCACCATCACGGACAGGCGATAATCAGCCCCAGCATTTT. Protein: CASSPSRTGDNQPQHF. Supplemented by reference TRBV18 and TRBJ1-5, the full variable domain reads NAGVMQNPRHLVRRRGQEARLRCSPMKGHSHVYWYRQLPEEGLKFMVYLQKENIIDESGMPKERFSAEFPKEGPSILRIQQVVRGDSAAYFCASSPSRTGDNQPQHFGDGTRLSIL.

The rearrangement links TRBV27 to TRBJ2-2; D might be TRBD2 (5 bases). V lost 4 bases and J lost 6, with 9 bases in between. Germline values: CDR1 MNHEY, CDR2 SMNVEV (reference sequence). This CDR3 comprises 13 residues. CDR3 sequence (DNA): TGTGCCAGCAGTTCCCTAGCATCCGGGGAGCTGTTTTTT. Its protein product is CASSSLASGELFF.

The V gene is TRBV12-5, the J gene TRBJ2-7; 7 nucleotides agree with TRBD2. V was clipped by 1 base and J by 5 bases; unmatched bases: 8. The CDR3 loop spans 15 amino acids. Looked up from germline, CDR1 is LGHNT and CDR2 is FRNRAP. The CDR3 is CASGLDGGERNEQYF. For the CDR3, the DNA is TGTGCTAGTGGTTTGGATGGGGGGGAAAGAAACGAGCAGTACTTC.

This clone was observed a handful of times. Sequence at one end of the junction differs from germline and may be a read error. V usage is TRBV7-9 and J usage is TRBJ2-3; a weak D match, TRBD2 (6 bases). Germline V gene sequence: CDR1 SEHNR, CDR2 FQNEAQ (reference sequence). The CDR3 runs 12 residues. CDR3 amino acids: CSSSSLADTQYF. The CDR3, as DNA: TGTTCCAGCAGCTCTCTAGCGGATACGCAGTATTTT.

This clone appeared a few times. Other DNA sequences in the same sample also yield this CDR3. The gene calls are TRBV7-9 and TRBJ1-4; TRBD1 might be the D (6 bases). Trimming pared 5 bases from V and 3 bases from J, leaving 10 bases between. This CDR3 region has 14 residues. The germline gives CDR1 SEHNR, CDR2 FQNEAQ (reference sequence). The CDR3 region has the DNA TGTGCCAGCAGCCCTGGACAGTCTAATGAAAAACTGTTTTTT. It yields the protein CASSPGQSNEKLFF.

V gene TRBV5-4 combines with J gene TRBJ1-1; 8 bases match TRBD1. Germline V gene data show CDR1 as SGHNT and CDR2 as YYREEE (reference sequence). After removal of 5 bases from V and 1 base from J, the junction contained 4 bases not matched to a gene. The CDR3 is made up of 14 amino acids. The CDR3: CASRPDRENTEAFF. The CDR3 region has the DNA TGTGCCAGCAGGCCGGACAGGGAGAACACTGAAGCTTTCTTT.

The V call is TRBV19, the J call TRBJ1-1, with 7 bases identical to TRBD1. The germline V gene encodes CDR1 LNHDA and CDR2 SQIVND (reference sequence). This CDR3 contains 16 residues. The junction had 10 bases not matched to a gene; V was cut back by 6 bases and J by 0 bases. This CDR3 is CASRGGRGAMNTEAFF. CDR3 DNA sequence: TGTGCCAGTAGAGGGGGCAGGGGGGCTATGAACACTGAAGCTTTCTTT.

The genes are TRBV10-3 and TRBJ2-1; 8 nucleotides agree with TRBD2. Per the germline V gene, CDR1 is ENHRY and CDR2 is SYGVKD. V lost 0 bases and J lost 4; bases outside the gene matches: 5. The CDR3 spans 16 residues. CDR3 residues: CAISESMAGGYNEQFF. Here the CDR3 DNA reads TGTGCCATCAGTGAGTCAATGGCGGGGGGATACAATGAGCAGTTCTTC.

The chain joins TRBV5-5 to TRBJ2-5, with 13 bases fitting TRBD2. The CDR3 is 16 amino acids. Germline V CDR1 and CDR2: SGHKS, YYEKEE (reference sequence). The J segment lost 5 bases and the V segment lost 4 bases, leaving 8 bases of the junction unmatched. The CDR3 here is CASSTGTSGVLETQYF. CDR3 nucleotides: TGTGCCAGCAGCACCGGGACTAGCGGGGTTTTGGAGACCCAGTACTTC.

This clone has only a few counts. The chain joins TRBV18 to TRBJ2-1, with D maybe TRBD2 (6 bases). The germline V gene encodes CDR1 KGHSH and CDR2 LQKENI. The CDR3 runs to 13 residues. The V and J ends lost 10 bases and 4 bases respectively, with 14 bases between them. CDR3 coding DNA: TGTGCCACCGGTGTAAGCGGGTACAATGAGCAGTTCTTC. This codes for CATGVSGYNEQFF.

The rearrangement uses TRBV27 and TRBJ1-2; D might be TRBD1 (6 bases). V shed 0 bases and J shed 4 bases, with 9 bases lying between them. The CDR3 is 14 amino acids. Looked up from germline, CDR1 is MNHEY and CDR2 is SMNVEV (reference sequence). CDR3 bases: TGTGCCAGCAGTTTATCGGGGGCGCGCTATGGCTACACCTTC. Protein: CASSLSGARYGYTF.

This chain links TRBV29-1 with TRBJ1-2; 10 bases fit TRBD1. The length of the CDR3 is 15 residues. Germline V gives CDR1 SQVTM, CDR2 ANQGSEA. The V segment lost 5 bases and the J segment 0 bases; nucleotides outside the gene matches: 6. The CDR3 nucleotides read TGCAGCGTTAACCGGGACAGGGGCTCTAACTATGGCTACACCTTC. As protein: CSVNRDRGSNYGYTF.

V is TRBV5-1 and J is TRBJ2-5, with TRBD2 matching over 7 bases. Germline trimming cut 1 base from V and 5 bases from J; bases unmatched to any gene: 8. The CDR3 spans 15 residues. Germline V gene lookup returns CDR1 SGHRS and CDR2 YFSETQ. The CDR3: CASSLFWGGDETQYF. The CDR3 DNA reads TGCGCCAGCAGCTTGTTTTGGGGGGGAGATGAGACCCAGTACTTC.

This chain links TRBV4-2 with TRBJ2-6, with a weak D call TRBD1 (6 bases). In germline, CDR1 is LGHNA, CDR2 YNFKEQ. With 0 bases removed from V and 0 bases from J, the gap between germline ends came to 6 bases. There are 16 residues in the CDR3. CDR3 sequence reads: CASSQDRGSGANVLTF. CDR3 in DNA: TGTGCCAGCAGCCAAGACAGGGGCTCTGGGGCCAACGTCCTGACTTTC.

The chain carries TRBV6-1 and TRBJ2-1, with 15 bases that match TRBD2. The J segment lost 11 bases and the V segment lost 2 bases, leaving 10 bases of the junction unmatched. The germline CDR1 and CDR2 sequences are MNHNS and SASEGT. The CDR3 loop spans 17 amino acids. The chain's CDR3 is CASSEQGLAGGPTQQFF. DNA of the CDR3: TGTGCCAGCAGTGAACAGGGACTAGCGGGGGGACCGACCCAGCAGTTCTTC.

This sequence joins TRBV6-1 and TRBJ1-3; D unclear. CDR3 length: 14 amino acids. The V end lost 1 base, the J end lost 3 bases, and 7 bases lay between the germline ends. The germline gives CDR1 MNHNS, CDR2 SASEGT. This CDR3 is CASSEVRFGNTIYF. Here the CDR3 DNA reads TGTGCCAGCAGTGAAGTCCGGTTTGGAAACACCATATATTTT.

This sequence joins TRBV5-1 and TRBJ1-2; D not certain. Germline V gene data show CDR1 as SGHRS and CDR2 as YFSETQ. V lost 3 bases to trimming and J lost 4 bases, with 13 bases between them. The CDR3 runs to 14 residues. DNA of the CDR3: TGCGCCAGCAGCTACACAGCGGCGGGCTATGGCTACACCTTC. Its translation is CASSYTAAGYGYTF.

The chain is built from TRBV19 and TRBJ1-4; 7 nucleotides align to TRBD1. Germline loops: CDR1 LNHDA, CDR2 SQIVND (reference sequence). Unmatched junction bases numbered 10, after V lost 4 bases and J lost 8 bases. CDR3 size: 15 residues. The CDR3 region is CASSNRDRAREKLFF. The DNA for the CDR3 is TGTGCCAGTAGTAACCGGGACAGAGCTCGAGAAAAACTGTTTTTT.

Here the CDR3 reads CASSQGLSNSPLHF. For the CDR3, the DNA is TGTGCCAGCAGCCAAGGACTAAGTAATTCACCCCTCCACTTT. This chain links TRBV7-9 with TRBJ1-6; no firm D call. The CDR3 loop spans 14 amino acids. The V gene lost 5 bases and the J gene lost 6 bases, with 11 bases spanning the gap. Germline lookup yields CDR1 SEHNR and CDR2 FQNEAQ (reference sequence). Supplemented by reference TRBV7-9 and TRBJ1-6, the full variable domain reads DTGVSQNPRHKITKRGQNVTFRCDPISEHNRLYWYRQTLGQGPEFLTYFQNEAQLEKSRLLSDRFSAERPKGSFSTLEIQRTEQGDSAMYLCASSQGLSNSPLHFGNGTRLTVT.

This clone showed up just once. The J gene is TRBJ2-7, the V gene TRBV19; 9 nucleotides agree with TRBD1. V gave up 6 bases and J gave up 3 bases; unmatched junction bases: 6. The germline V gene encodes CDR1 LNHDA and CDR2 SQIVND (reference sequence). The length of the CDR3 is 14 residues. CDR3 coding DNA: TGTGCCAGTAGCGATCCGGGACAGGGCTACGAGCAGTACTTC. Amino acids: CASSDPGQGYEQYF.

The chain is built from TRBV5-1 and TRBJ2-5; 7 bases map to TRBD1. Looked up from germline, CDR1 is SGHRS and CDR2 is YFSETQ. The junction had 13 bases not matched to a gene; V was cut back by 4 bases and J by 4 bases. This CDR3 has 16 amino acids. This CDR3 is CASSRNRGLVSETQYF. The CDR3 DNA reads as TGCGCCAGCAGCAGGAACAGGGGCCTAGTTTCAGAGACCCAGTACTTC.

The CDR3: CASSLDIAPYTDTQYF. The CDR3 region has the DNA TGCGCCAGCAGCTTGGATATCGCGCCATACACAGATACGCAGTATTTT. The chain combines TRBV5-1 with TRBJ2-3; D is undetermined. V shed 0 bases and J shed 2 bases, with 13 bases lying between them. CDR1 SGHRS and CDR2 YFSETQ come from the germline V gene. CDR3 length equals 16 residues.

The chain carries TRBV7-9 and TRBJ2-7; D is uncertain. The V end was cut by 3 bases, the J end by 7 bases, with 13 bases between. This CDR3 contains 13 residues. Germline CDR1 is SEHNR and CDR2 is FQNEAQ (reference sequence). The CDR3: CASSLLLGKEQYF. The CDR3 bases are TGTGCCAGCAGCTTGCTCCTGGGCAAGGAGCAGTACTTC.

This clone was seen a handful of times. V usage is TRBV9 and J usage is TRBJ1-2; unclear D gene. There are 14 residues in the CDR3. Germline V CDR1 and CDR2: SGDLS, YYNGEE. The germline V and J ends were trimmed by 0 bases and 2 bases, with 8 bases remaining between them. The CDR3 nucleotides are TGTGCCAGCAGCGTAGAAATTCAGAACTATGGCTACACCTTC. Translation gives CASSVEIQNYGYTF.

This clone has only a few counts. The chain couples TRBV2 to TRBJ2-7; D is perhaps TRBD2 (5 bases). Germline V gene data show CDR1 as SNHLY and CDR2 as FYNNEI. Trimming removed 8 bases at V and 2 bases at J, with 19 bases between. This CDR3 is built from 15 residues. CDR3 coding DNA: TGTGCCAGCGATACCCCCCCCGGGAAGCCCTACGAGCAGTACTTC. This encodes CASDTPPGKPYEQYF.

This clone came up a few times. J is TRBJ1-2 and V is TRBV5-1, with TRBD1 identical over 8 bases. Trimming at V came to 0 bases and at J to 7 bases, leaving 8 bases not matched to a gene. The CDR3 runs to 15 residues. Germline CDR1 is SGHRS and CDR2 is YFSETQ. DNA of the CDR3: TGCGCCAGCAGCTTGGATAGACAGGGGTTGAGTGGCTACACCTTC. The encoded protein is CASSLDRQGLSGYTF. Full variable domain (remainder filled in from reference TRBV5-1 and TRBJ1-2): KAGVTQTPRYLIKTRGQQVTLSCSPISGHRSVSWYQQTPGQGLQFLFEYFSETQRNKGNFPGRFSGRQFSNSRSEMNVSTLELGDSALYLCASSLDRQGLSGYTFGSGTRLTVV.

This clone was recorded once. The rearrangement uses TRBV7-8 and TRBJ2-7; the match to TRBD1 covers 10 bases. Losses at the gene ends were 3 bases for V and 7 bases for J; bases not matched to a gene: 6. CDR3 length: 14 residues. Germline loops: CDR1 SGHVS, CDR2 FQNEAQ. The CDR3 sequence is CASSFRQGAGEQYF. CDR3 DNA: TGTGCCAGCAGCTTTAGACAGGGGGCTGGTGAGCAGTACTTC.

The chain carries TRBV29-1 and TRBJ2-1; 12 bases map to TRBD2. This CDR3 spans 14 amino acids. CDR1 SQVTM and CDR2 ANQGSEA come from the germline V gene. After removal of 7 bases from V and 9 bases from J, the junction contained 10 bases not matched to a gene. Written as DNA, the CDR3 is TGCAGCGCCTCTAGCGGGGGGGCCCTTGGTGAGCAGTTCTTC. Its translation is CSASSGGALGEQFF.

DNA for the CDR3: TGTGCCAGCAGCTTAGGAGGGGGGGCACGCAGCAATGAGCAGTTCTTC. Protein: CASSLGGGARSNEQFF. The chain combines TRBV11-3 with TRBJ2-1, with a weak D call TRBD2 (7 bases). From germline, CDR1 is SGHNT and CDR2 YENEEA. The CDR3 has 16 residues. V was trimmed by 1 base and J by 6 bases, leaving 16 bases between them.

This chain uses TRBV27 with TRBJ1-3; the match to TRBD1 covers 7 bases. Germline CDR1 reads MNHEY; CDR2 reads SMNVEV (reference sequence). The CDR3 is made up of 14 amino acids. Trimming cost V 6 bases and J 4 bases; bases outside gene matches: 6. The CDR3 spells CASRMTGPGNTIYF. CDR3 DNA sequence: TGTGCCAGCAGGATGACAGGGCCCGGAAACACCATATATTTT.

The rearrangement links TRBV29-1 to TRBJ2-7; D is ambiguous. The CDR3 consists of 11 residues. Germline CDR1 reads SQVTM; CDR2 reads ANQGSEA. Trimming removed 4 bases from V and 4 bases from J, with 8 bases in between. Here the CDR3 reads CSVVSGYEQYF. The DNA of the CDR3 is TGCAGCGTTGTCTCGGGTTACGAGCAGTACTTC.

The chain carries TRBV4-1 and TRBJ2-5; 8 bases line up with TRBD2. This CDR3 is 17 amino acids long. Trimming removed 3 bases from V and 4 bases from J; junction bases left unmatched: 13. Germline V gives CDR1 MGHRA, CDR2 YSYEKL. The CDR3 protein is CASSQYGGVPARETQYF. In DNA, the CDR3 is TGCGCCAGCAGCCAGTACGGGGGGGTCCCCGCTCGAGAGACCCAGTACTTC.